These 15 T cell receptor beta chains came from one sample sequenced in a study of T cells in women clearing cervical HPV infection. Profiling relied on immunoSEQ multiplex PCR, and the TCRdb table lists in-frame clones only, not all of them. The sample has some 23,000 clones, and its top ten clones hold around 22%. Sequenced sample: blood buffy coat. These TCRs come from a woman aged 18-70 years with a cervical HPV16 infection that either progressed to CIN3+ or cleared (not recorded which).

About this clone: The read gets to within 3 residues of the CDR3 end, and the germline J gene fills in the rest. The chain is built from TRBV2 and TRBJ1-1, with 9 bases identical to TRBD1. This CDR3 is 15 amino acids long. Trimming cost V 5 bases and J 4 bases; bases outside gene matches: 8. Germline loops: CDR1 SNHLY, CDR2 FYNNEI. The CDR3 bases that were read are TGTGCCAGCAGTTCAAAGGACAGGGGTGGCACTGAA. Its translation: CASSSKDRGGTE. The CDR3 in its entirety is CASSSKDRGGTEAFF.

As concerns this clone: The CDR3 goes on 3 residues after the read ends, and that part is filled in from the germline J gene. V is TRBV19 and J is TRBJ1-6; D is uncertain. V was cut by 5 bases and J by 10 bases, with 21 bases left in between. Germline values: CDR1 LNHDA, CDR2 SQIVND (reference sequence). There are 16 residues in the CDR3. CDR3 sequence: CASSRGARNAGSPLHF. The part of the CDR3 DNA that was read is TGTGCCAGTAGTCGGGGAGCAAGGAATGCCGGGTCACCC.

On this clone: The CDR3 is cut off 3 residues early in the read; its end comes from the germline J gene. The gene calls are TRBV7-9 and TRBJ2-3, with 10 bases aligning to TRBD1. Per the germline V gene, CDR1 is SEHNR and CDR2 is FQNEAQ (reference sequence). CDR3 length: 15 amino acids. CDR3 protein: CASSPGTGEGETQYF. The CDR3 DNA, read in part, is TGTGCCAGCAGCCCAGGGACAGGGGAAGGGGAGACG.

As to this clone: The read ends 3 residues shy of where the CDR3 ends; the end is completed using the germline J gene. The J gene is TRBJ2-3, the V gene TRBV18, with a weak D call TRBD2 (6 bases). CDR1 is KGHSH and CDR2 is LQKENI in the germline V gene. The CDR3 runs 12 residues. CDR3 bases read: TGTGCCAGCTCACCCTCGGGGGAGACG. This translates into CASSPSGET. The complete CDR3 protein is CASSPSGETQYF.

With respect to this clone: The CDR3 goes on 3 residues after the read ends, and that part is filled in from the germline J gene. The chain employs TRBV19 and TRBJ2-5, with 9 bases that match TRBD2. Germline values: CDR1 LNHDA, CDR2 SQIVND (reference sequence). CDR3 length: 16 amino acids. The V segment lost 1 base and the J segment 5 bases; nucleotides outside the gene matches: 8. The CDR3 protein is CASSIGSGGNKETQYF. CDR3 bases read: TGTGCCAGTAGTATAGGCAGCGGGGGGAACAAGGAGACC.

The CDR3 loop reads CASSRLFTTTDTQYF. The part of the CDR3 DNA that was read is TGTGCCAGCAGTAGACTTTTCACCACCACAGATACG. The V call is TRBV6-2 or TRBV6-3, the J call TRBJ2-3; D remains ambiguous. The sequence runs out 3 residues before the end of the CDR3; the remainder is reconstructed from the germline J gene. The CDR3 runs to 15 residues. V gave up 5 bases and J gave up 2 bases, with 14 bases separating them. Per the germline V gene, CDR1 is MNHEY and CDR2 is SVGEGT.

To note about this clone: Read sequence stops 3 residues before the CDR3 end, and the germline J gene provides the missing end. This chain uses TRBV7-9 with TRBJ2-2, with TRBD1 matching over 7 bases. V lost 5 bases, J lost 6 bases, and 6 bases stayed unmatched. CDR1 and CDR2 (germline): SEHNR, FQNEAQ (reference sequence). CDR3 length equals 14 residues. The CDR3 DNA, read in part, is TGTGCCAGCAGCCCGGACAGGTGGGCCGGGGAG. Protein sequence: CASSPDRWAGE. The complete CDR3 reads CASSPDRWAGELFF.

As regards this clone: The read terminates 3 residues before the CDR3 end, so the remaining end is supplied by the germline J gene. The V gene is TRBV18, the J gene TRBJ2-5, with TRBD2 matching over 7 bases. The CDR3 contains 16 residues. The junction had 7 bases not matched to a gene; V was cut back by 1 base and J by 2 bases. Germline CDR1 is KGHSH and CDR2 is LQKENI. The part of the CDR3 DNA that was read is TGTGCCAGCTCACCACTAATGGGGACTACACAAGAGACC. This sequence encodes CASSPLMGTTQET. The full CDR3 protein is CASSPLMGTTQETQYF.

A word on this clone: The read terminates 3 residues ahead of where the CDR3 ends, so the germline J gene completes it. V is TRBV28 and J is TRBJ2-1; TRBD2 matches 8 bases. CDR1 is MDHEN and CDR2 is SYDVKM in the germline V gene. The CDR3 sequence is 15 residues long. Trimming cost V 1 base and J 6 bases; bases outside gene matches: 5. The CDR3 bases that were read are TGTGCCAGCAGTTTATTCGGGGGGGTGGTCAATGAG. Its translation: CASSLFGGVVNE. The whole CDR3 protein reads CASSLFGGVVNEQFF.

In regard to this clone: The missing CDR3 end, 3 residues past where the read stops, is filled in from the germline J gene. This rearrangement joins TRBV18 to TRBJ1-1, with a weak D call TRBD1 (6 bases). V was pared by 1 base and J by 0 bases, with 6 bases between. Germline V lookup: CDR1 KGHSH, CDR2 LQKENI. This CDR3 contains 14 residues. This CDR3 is CASSPRQVNTEAFF. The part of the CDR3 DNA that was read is TGTGCCAGCTCACCACGACAGGTGAACACTGAA.

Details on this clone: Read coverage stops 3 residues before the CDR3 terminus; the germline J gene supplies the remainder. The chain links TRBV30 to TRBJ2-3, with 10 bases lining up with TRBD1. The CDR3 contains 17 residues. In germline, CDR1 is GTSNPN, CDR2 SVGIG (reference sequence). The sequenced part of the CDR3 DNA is TGTGCCTGGAGTCACCGGGACAGGGGTTCGAGCAATCAGCCG. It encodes CAWSHRDRGSSNQP. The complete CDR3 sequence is CAWSHRDRGSSNQPQYF.

The sequenced CDR3 bases are TGTGCCAGCAGCGGGGACTCGTACAATGAG. It specifies CASSGDSYNE. The whole CDR3 protein reads CASSGDSYNEQFF. The V and J genes are TRBV7-3 and TRBJ2-1, with D possibly matching TRBD2 (6 bases). The DNA ends 3 residues before the CDR3 does, and the rest of the CDR3 is filled in from the germline J gene. Germline lookup yields CDR1 SGHTA and CDR2 FQGTGA. CDR3 length equals 13 residues. The V gene lost 5 bases and the J gene lost 4 bases, with 9 bases spanning the gap.

The sequenced part of the CDR3 DNA is TGTGCCAGCAGCAAAGCGGGAAATAATTCACCG. Amino acid sequence: CASSKAGNNSP. The full CDR3 protein is CASSKAGNNSPLFF. V and J are TRBV11-1 and TRBJ2-2; 7 positions match TRBD2. The CDR3 goes on 3 residues after the read ends, and that part is filled in from the germline J gene. The CDR3 is made up of 14 amino acids. Germline V gene lookup returns CDR1 SGHAT and CDR2 FQDESV (reference sequence).

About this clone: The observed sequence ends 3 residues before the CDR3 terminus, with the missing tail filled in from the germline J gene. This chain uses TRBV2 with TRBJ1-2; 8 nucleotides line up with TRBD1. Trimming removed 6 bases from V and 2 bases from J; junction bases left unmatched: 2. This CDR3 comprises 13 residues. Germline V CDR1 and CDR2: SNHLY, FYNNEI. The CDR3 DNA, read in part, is TGTGCCAGCAGGACAGGGGAAAACTATGGC. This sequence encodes CASRTGENYG. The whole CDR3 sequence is CASRTGENYGYTF.

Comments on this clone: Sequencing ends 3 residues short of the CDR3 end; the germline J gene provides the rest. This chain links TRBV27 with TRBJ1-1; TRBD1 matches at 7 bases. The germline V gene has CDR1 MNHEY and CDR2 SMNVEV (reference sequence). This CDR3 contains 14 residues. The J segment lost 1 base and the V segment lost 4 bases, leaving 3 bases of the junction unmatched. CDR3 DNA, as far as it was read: TGTGCCAGCAGTTACAGGGGAGGGAACACTGAA. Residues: CASSYRGGNTE. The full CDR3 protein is CASSYRGGNTEAFF.